What follows are 23 T cell receptor beta chains derived from one specimen sequenced in a study of blood T cell repertoires in COVID-19. Repertoires were generated with immunoSEQ multiplex PCR, while TCRdb's copy carries only in-frame clones and drops some. Found here are about 200,000 clones, around 86% of them singletons; the top ten hold around 4.5%. Material for sequencing was peripheral blood. Receptors were obtained from a man aged 50 to 59 with acute or convalescent COVID-19.

The rearrangement uses TRBV19 and TRBJ1-2; unclear D gene. In germline, CDR1 is LNHDA, CDR2 SQIVND (reference sequence). Trimming removed 2 bases from V and 1 base from J, with 11 bases in between. CDR3 length equals 15 residues. The CDR3 here is CASSIIASGNYGYTF. CDR3 coding DNA: TGTGCCAGTAGTATAATTGCTTCCGGTAACTATGGCTACACCTTC.

The chain links TRBV6-1 to TRBJ2-1; D gene unclear. Trimming took off 1 base at V and 7 bases at J, with 14 bases between the two ends. CDR3 length: 15 residues. Germline CDR1 reads MNHNS; CDR2 reads SASEGT. The CDR3 loop is CASSEVEVRRNEQFF. Written as DNA, the CDR3 is TGTGCCAGCAGTGAAGTTGAGGTTCGTCGGAATGAGCAGTTCTTC.

The chain combines TRBV2 with TRBJ1-1, with D maybe TRBD1 (5 bases). The CDR3 sequence is 13 residues long. Trimming left V 7 bases short and J 5 bases short, with 14 bases between. The germline V gene has CDR1 SNHLY and CDR2 FYNNEI. CDR3 nucleotide sequence: TGTGCCAGCATGCATAGGGGAAATACTGAAGCTTTCTTT. Protein: CASMHRGNTEAFF.

V usage is TRBV30 and J usage is TRBJ2-5; 7 positions agree with TRBD1. V gave up 2 bases and J gave up 2 bases; unmatched junction bases: 5. Germline loops: CDR1 GTSNPN, CDR2 SVGIG (reference sequence). The length of the CDR3 is 14 residues. The CDR3 DNA sequence: TGTGCCTGGAGTAAAACAGGGGAGCAAGAGACCCAGTACTTC. Translation: CAWSKTGEQETQYF.

About this clone itself: The junction shows a germline mismatch at one end, possibly a read error. The chain employs TRBV6-1 and TRBJ1-6, with TRBD1 identical over 8 bases. Germline lookup yields CDR1 MNHNS and CDR2 SASEGT. CDR3 length equals 13 residues. CDR3 DNA: TGTGCCAGCAGTGAAGATTTTTGGCAGGGACAGGCCTTT. The encoded protein is CASSEDFWQGQAF.

This clone was counted only a few times. V and J are TRBV7-9 and TRBJ1-3; 9 nucleotides align to TRBD1. V lost 2 bases and J lost 0; bases outside the gene matches: 11. The CDR3 runs 19 residues. The germline gives CDR1 SEHNR, CDR2 FQNEAQ (reference sequence). CDR3 sequence (DNA): TGTGCCAGCAGCTTAAGCACGCCGGGACAGGGCCACTCTGGAAACACCATATATTTT. Its translation: CASSLSTPGQGHSGNTIYF.

This clone has only one observation. The V gene is TRBV10-3, the J gene TRBJ2-1; 9 nucleotides match TRBD2. Germline loops: CDR1 ENHRY, CDR2 SYGVKD. V dropped 4 bases and J dropped 9; count of bases not matched to a gene: 16. The CDR3 contains 17 residues. In DNA, the CDR3 is TGTGCCATCAGTGGGTCGACTAGCGGCCTTAGGGGGGGTGAGCAGTTCTTC. Its translation is CAISGSTSGLRGGEQFF.

The chain uses TRBV19 and TRBJ2-7, with 7 nucleotides matching TRBD1. The CDR3 extends over 15 amino acids. V dropped 5 bases and J dropped 2; count of bases not matched to a gene: 9. Germline V CDR1 and CDR2: LNHDA, SQIVND (reference sequence). CDR3 protein: CASSSRQGTPYEQYF. DNA of the CDR3: TGTGCCAGTAGTTCCCGACAGGGCACCCCCTACGAGCAGTACTTC.

The CDR3, as DNA: TGTGCCAGCAGCGTCTCCCCTGGGGGGGACGAGCAGTACTTC. Its translation is CASSVSPGGDEQYF. The rearrangement joins TRBV9 to TRBJ2-7, with 7 bases matching TRBD2. Germline CDR1 is SGDLS and CDR2 is YYNGEE. This CDR3 region has 14 residues. V was clipped by 2 bases and J by 5 bases; unmatched bases: 7.

The chain has TRBV27 and TRBJ2-5; 12 bases are a match to TRBD2. CDR1 is MNHEY, CDR2 SMNVEV, per germline (reference sequence). V dropped 6 bases and J dropped 5; count of bases not matched to a gene: 4. The CDR3 covers 14 residues. The CDR3 nucleotides read TGTGCCAGCAGCCTAGCGGGGGGGAGGGAGACCCAGTACTTC. Protein product: CASSLAGGRETQYF.

The chain combines TRBV7-9 with TRBJ1-4; 7 bases line up with TRBD1. The germline CDR1 and CDR2 sequences are SEHNR and FQNEAQ (reference sequence). The CDR3 contains 15 residues. The trim removed 4 bases at V and 7 bases at J, leaving 9 bases unmatched. The CDR3 here is CASSSQGIFGEKLFF. The CDR3 DNA reads TGTGCCAGCAGCTCACAGGGGATATTCGGTGAAAAACTGTTTTTT.

The count of this clone is one. This sequence joins TRBV7-9 and TRBJ2-2, with TRBD1 matching over 7 bases. The J segment lost 13 bases and the V segment lost 5 bases, leaving 16 bases of the junction unmatched. In germline, CDR1 is SEHNR, CDR2 FQNEAQ (reference sequence). There are 15 residues in the CDR3. CDR3 sequence reads: CASSKGTDYRVRLFF. CDR3 nucleotides: TGTGCCAGCAGCAAAGGGACAGACTACCGGGTGAGGCTGTTTTTT.

This clone has more than one count but fewer than ten. The rearrangement joins TRBV6-5 to TRBJ2-7, with TRBD2 as a possible D gene (5 bases). V was pared by 7 bases and J by 0 bases, with 13 bases between. Germline values: CDR1 MNHEY, CDR2 SVGAGI. The CDR3 is 14 amino acids. CDR3 protein: CASIGLMTSYEQYF. The DNA for the CDR3 is TGTGCCAGCATCGGACTGATGACCTCCTACGAGCAGTACTTC.

This clone was observed a few times. The genes are TRBV5-4 and TRBJ2-7; TRBD1 aligns across 7 bases. This CDR3 spans 16 amino acids. J gave up 3 bases and V 4 bases, and 13 bases lay outside the gene matches. The germline V gene encodes CDR1 SGHNT and CDR2 YYREEE (reference sequence). The CDR3 DNA reads TGTGCCAGCAGCGCAAGCTCCGGGACAGTGATCTACGAGCAGTACTTC. Its translation is CASSASSGTVIYEQYF.

The J gene is TRBJ2-2, the V gene TRBV5-1; TRBD1 might be the D (5 bases). In germline, CDR1 is SGHRS, CDR2 YFSETQ. The V and J ends lost 1 base and 0 bases respectively, with 10 bases between them. The CDR3 covers 16 residues. The CDR3, as DNA: TGCGCCAGCAGCTTGCGACAGCCAACGAACACCGGGGAGCTGTTTTTT. This encodes CASSLRQPTNTGELFF.

The rearrangement links TRBV6-5 to TRBJ2-3; TRBD1 might be the D (5 bases). This CDR3 spans 15 amino acids. V lost 7 bases, J lost 2 bases, and 16 bases lay in between. Germline CDR1 and CDR2: MNHEY and SVGAGI. DNA of the CDR3: TGTGCCAGCACCCCAAGGGGCCAGCTCACAGATACGCAGTATTTT. It encodes CASTPRGQLTDTQYF.

This sequence joins TRBV5-4 and TRBJ1-3; D perhaps matches TRBD1 (6 bases). V gave up 4 bases and J gave up 2 bases, with 16 bases separating them. Per the germline V gene, CDR1 is SGHNT and CDR2 is YYREEE (reference sequence). The CDR3 is 16 residues long. In DNA, the CDR3 is TGTGCCAGCAGCCCGGGAGGGACAACTACTGGAAACACCATATATTTT. This encodes CASSPGGTTTGNTIYF.

This chain joins TRBV4-1 and TRBJ1-3; no definite D call. Per the germline V gene, CDR1 is MGHRA and CDR2 is YSYEKL. Between the trimmed V and J ends, which lost 2 bases and 0 bases, there was a span of 14 bases. CDR3 length: 17 residues. CDR3 nucleotide sequence: TGCGCCAGCAGCCAAAACGCAGGACTCAACTCTGGAAACACCATATATTTT. It translates to CASSQNAGLNSGNTIYF.

The genes are TRBV5-1 and TRBJ2-5; D might be TRBD2 (8 bases). Germline CDR1 reads SGHRS; CDR2 reads YFSETQ. Trimming took off 3 bases at V and 2 bases at J, with 17 bases between the two ends. The CDR3 is 16 amino acids. The CDR3 DNA is TGCGCCAGCAGCTCAGGGATAGCGGGACAGCAAGAGACCCAGTACTTC. This codes for CASSSGIAGQQETQYF.

The chain combines TRBV7-2 with TRBJ2-1, with TRBD2 identical over 8 bases. J lost 9 bases, V lost 3 bases, and 7 bases had no gene match. The CDR3 runs to 14 residues. In germline, CDR1 is SGHTA, CDR2 FQGNSA. The CDR3 here is CASSFQGLGGEQFF. CDR3 in DNA: TGTGCCAGCAGCTTTCAGGGACTAGGGGGTGAGCAGTTCTTC.

The V and J genes are TRBV7-8 and TRBJ2-3; D uncertain. Germline-derived CDR1 and CDR2 are SGHVS and FQNEAQ. The CDR3 consists of 16 residues. V shed 2 bases and J shed 5 bases, with 17 bases lying between them. The chain's CDR3 is CASSLNGAASKDTQYF. Written as DNA, the CDR3 is TGTGCCAGCAGCTTAAATGGCGCGGCTAGTAAAGATACGCAGTATTTT. Filled out from reference TRBV7-8 and TRBJ2-3, the complete variable domain reads GAGVSQSPRYKVAKRGQDVALRCDPISGHVSLFWYQQALGQGPEFLTYFQNEAQLDKSGLPSDRFFAERPEGSVSTLKIQRTQQEDSAVYLCASSLNGAASKDTQYFGPGTRLTVL.

The chain couples TRBV2 to TRBJ1-5; D uncertain. The germline V gene has CDR1 SNHLY and CDR2 FYNNEI. Between the trimmed V and J ends, which lost 4 bases and 3 bases, there was a span of 10 bases. The CDR3 is made up of 14 amino acids. The DNA of the CDR3 is TGTGCCAGCAGTGCGAACAGTGTCAATCAGCCCCAGCATTTT. It translates to CASSANSVNQPQHF.

V gene TRBV5-4 combines with J gene TRBJ2-5; 7 bases fit TRBD1. From germline, CDR1 is SGHNT and CDR2 YYREEE (reference sequence). Trimming took 3 bases from V and 2 from J; bases not matched to a gene: 4. This CDR3 spans 14 amino acids. The CDR3: CASSSGTVQETQYF. The DNA of the CDR3 is TGTGCCAGCAGCTCCGGGACAGTACAAGAGACCCAGTACTTC.